The 25 T cell receptor beta chains reported below all come from one sample, sequenced in a study of cytomegalovirus exposure and HLA in healthy donors. Some clones are missing from TCRdb's copy, which holds only in-frame ones; the method was immunoSEQ multiplex PCR. The table shows roughly 280,000 clones, with roughly 85% occurring only once. Sequenced: PBMCs. The source is a woman between 18 and 29 years old in good health and CMV-seronegative.

The J gene is TRBJ2-1, the V gene TRBV30, with TRBD2 identical over 9 bases. The ends lost 3 bases at V and 7 bases at J; junction bases unmatched: 4. CDR3 length: 13 residues. Looked up from germline, CDR1 is GTSNPN and CDR2 is SVGIG (reference sequence). The CDR3 DNA is TGTGCCTGGAGCATTAGCGGGGGTAATGAGCAGTTCTTC. It encodes CAWSISGGNEQFF.

This clone appeared once. The chain uses TRBV9 and TRBJ2-7; 7 bases align to TRBD2. Germline V lookup: CDR1 SGDLS, CDR2 YYNGEE. Unmatched junction bases numbered 16, after V lost 0 bases and J lost 7 bases. The CDR3 is 17 residues long. Written as DNA, the CDR3 is TGTGCCAGCAGCGTAGGAGGAAGCGGGAAAAATCTGGGAGAGCAGTACTTC. Translated, it gives CASSVGGSGKNLGEQYF.

The rearrangement uses TRBV30 and TRBJ2-1; 8 bases map to TRBD2. J was trimmed by 8 bases and V by 1 base; bases with no gene match: 10. The CDR3 has 15 residues. Germline V gives CDR1 GTSNPN, CDR2 SVGIG (reference sequence). CDR3 sequence: CAWSAPGTRSYEQFF. The CDR3 region has the DNA TGTGCCTGGAGTGCTCCCGGGACTAGGTCGTATGAGCAGTTCTTC.

This clone was recorded once. This specimen includes other DNA sequences encoding the same CDR3. The gene calls are TRBV29-1 and TRBJ1-1; D uncertain. CDR1 SQVTM and CDR2 ANQGSEA come from the germline V gene. The length of the CDR3 is 13 residues. V dropped 6 bases and J dropped 2 bases, with 13 bases sitting between them. The CDR3 DNA sequence: TGCAGCGTCGAGGGTCGGCTTAACACTGAAGCTTTCTTT. Protein sequence: CSVEGRLNTEAFF.

Concerning this clone itself: Possible read error: a much larger clone is one base away. This chain joins TRBV7-2 and TRBJ2-7, with 11 bases aligning to TRBD1. The ends lost 1 base at V and 3 bases at J; junction bases unmatched: 2. Looked up from germline, CDR1 is SGHTA and CDR2 is FQGNSA. This CDR3 has 15 residues. The CDR3 protein is CASSLGGTGGYEQYF. The CDR3 DNA reads TGTGCCAGCAGCTTAGGAGGGACAGGGGGCTACGAGCAGTACTTC.

This chain links TRBV28 with TRBJ1-2; tentative D call: TRBD1 (5 bases). Trimming took off 7 bases at V and 5 bases at J, with 17 bases between the two ends. CDR3 length: 14 residues. Looked up from germline, CDR1 is MDHEN and CDR2 is SYDVKM. The CDR3 region is CASTRQGITYGYTF. For the CDR3, the DNA is TGTGCCAGCACTCGGCAGGGTATCACTTATGGCTACACCTTC.

The chain joins TRBV10-3 to TRBJ2-2, with D tentatively TRBD2 (5 bases). V shed 7 bases and J shed 5 bases, with 14 bases lying between them. The CDR3 runs to 14 residues. The germline CDR1 and CDR2 sequences are ENHRY and SYGVKD. The CDR3 sequence is CAITLEEETGELFF. The CDR3 DNA follows: TGTGCCATCACACTAGAAGAGGAAACCGGGGAGCTGTTTTTT.

The chain recombines TRBV5-6 with TRBJ2-7; D gene uncertain. Germline CDR1 reads SGHDT; CDR2 reads YYEEEE. The CDR3 contains 13 residues. Trimming took off 0 bases at V and 5 bases at J, with 9 bases between the two ends. This CDR3 is CASSLATPHEQYF. The DNA for the CDR3 is TGTGCCAGCAGCTTGGCTACGCCACACGAGCAGTACTTC.

The V and J genes are TRBV30 and TRBJ1-1, with D hard to call. The germline V and J ends were trimmed by 2 bases and 4 bases, with 11 bases remaining between them. In germline, CDR1 is GTSNPN, CDR2 SVGIG (reference sequence). The CDR3 runs to 13 residues. CDR3 nucleotide sequence: TGTGCCTGGAGTTCTACAGAAACCACTGAAGCTTTCTTT. Its protein is CAWSSTETTEAFF. The complete variable domain, with remaining parts taken from reference TRBV30 and TRBJ1-1, reads SQTIHQWPATLVQPVGSPLSLECTVEGTSNPNLYWYRQAAGRGLQLLFYSVGIGQISSEVPQNLSASRPQDRQFILSSKKLLLSDSGFYLCAWSSTETTEAFFGQGTRLTVV.

This chain links TRBV6-6 with TRBJ1-1; D may be TRBD1 (5 bases). CDR3 length equals 14 residues. Trimming took off 6 bases at V and 1 base at J, with 12 bases between the two ends. Per the germline V gene, CDR1 is MNHNY and CDR2 is SVGAGI (reference sequence). The DNA of the CDR3 is TGTGCCAGCAGCCCGGGACTTACGAACACTGAAGCTTTCTTT. This translates into CASSPGLTNTEAFF.

V is TRBV27 and J is TRBJ2-7; D ambiguous. In germline, CDR1 is MNHEY, CDR2 SMNVEV (reference sequence). V shed 5 bases and J shed 0 bases, with 14 bases lying between them. The CDR3 is made up of 15 amino acids. The CDR3 bases are TGTGCCAGCAGTCGAGACGGCCGGAGCTCCTACGAGCAGTACTTC. Its translation is CASSRDGRSSYEQYF.

This clone was picked up one time. J is TRBJ2-5 and V is TRBV7-3, with 11 bases matching TRBD2. J was trimmed by 0 bases and V by 5 bases; bases with no gene match: 11. The length of the CDR3 is 18 residues. CDR1 is SGHTA, CDR2 FQGTGA, per germline. The CDR3 DNA follows: TGTGCCAGCAGCCCTTCACCGGGACTAGCGGTGTACCAAGAGACCCAGTACTTC. Protein product: CASSPSPGLAVYQETQYF.

This clone showed up just a few times. V and J are TRBV10-1 and TRBJ1-5, with unresolved D. V lost 2 bases and J lost 6, with 8 bases in between. Germline CDR1 is WNHNN and CDR2 is SYGVQD (reference sequence). This CDR3 has 13 residues. CDR3 in DNA: TGCGCCAGCAGTGAGGACATCGGTCAGCCCCAGCATTTT. Protein sequence: CASSEDIGQPQHF.

The rearrangement joins TRBV30 to TRBJ2-5, with D tentatively TRBD2 (6 bases). V was pared by 1 base and J by 5 bases, with 17 bases between. Germline-derived CDR1 and CDR2 are GTSNPN and SVGIG (reference sequence). CDR3 size: 15 residues. The CDR3 coding sequence is TGTGCCTGGAGTGCTGCCGGGGGAAGGAGTGAGACCCAGTACTTC. Residues: CAWSAAGGRSETQYF.

This chain uses TRBV19 with TRBJ2-2; 9 nucleotides match TRBD1. V dropped 7 bases and J dropped 0; count of bases not matched to a gene: 9. The CDR3 extends over 17 amino acids. The V gene's germline CDR1 is LNHDA and CDR2 SQIVND (reference sequence). The CDR3 bases are TGTGCCAGTACCCCGGGACAGGGACCCTCGAACACCGGGGAGCTGTTTTTT. Its protein is CASTPGQGPSNTGELFF.

This chain connects TRBV4-1 to TRBJ2-1; 13 nucleotides agree with TRBD2. Germline V gives CDR1 MGHRA, CDR2 YSYEKL. V shed 2 bases, J shed 8 bases, and the junction held 6 bases outside the gene matches. The CDR3 length is 16 residues. In nucleotides, the CDR3 is TGCGCCAGCAGCCAAAACACGGGACTAGCGGGACATGAGCAGTTCTTC. It yields the protein CASSQNTGLAGHEQFF.

The chain recombines TRBV28 with TRBJ2-1; D remains unclear. This CDR3 region has 15 residues. Trimming left V 11 bases short and J 0 bases short, with 17 bases between. Looked up from germline, CDR1 is MDHEN and CDR2 is SYDVKM. The CDR3 sequence is CASSRVSSSYNEQFF. DNA of the CDR3: TGTGCCTCTAGTCGGGTGTCCAGCTCCTACAATGAGCAGTTCTTC.

V is TRBV25-1 and J is TRBJ2-3, with a tentative D call TRBD2 (6 bases). V lost 2 bases and J lost 2, with 8 bases in between. The CDR3 is 14 amino acids. Germline V lookup: CDR1 MGHDK, CDR2 SYGVNS. CDR3 DNA sequence: TGTGCCAGCAGTGAACCGGGAGTCACAGATACGCAGTATTTT. Translated: CASSEPGVTDTQYF.

This clone was seen only once. The chain couples TRBV4-1 to TRBJ2-7; D is possibly TRBD1 (5 bases). The germline CDR1 and CDR2 sequences are MGHRA and YSYEKL. The CDR3 has 17 amino acids. V lost 0 bases and J 6 bases, leaving 21 bases between the germline ends. This chain's CDR3 is CASSQDEVSRASREQYF. The CDR3 coding sequence is TGCGCCAGCAGCCAAGATGAGGTGTCCAGGGCTAGTCGCGAGCAGTACTTC.

The chain employs TRBV9 and TRBJ2-3, with 10 bases fitting TRBD1. In germline, CDR1 is SGDLS, CDR2 YYNGEE. The J segment lost 3 bases and the V segment lost 4 bases, leaving 5 bases of the junction unmatched. The CDR3 contains 15 residues. CDR3 amino acids: CASSFGQGGTDTQYF. CDR3 nucleotides: TGTGCCAGCAGCTTCGGACAGGGGGGGACAGATACGCAGTATTTT.

The rearrangement uses TRBV27 and TRBJ1-2; possible D gene TRBD1, 6 bases. The V end lost 2 bases, the J end lost 2 bases, and 18 bases lay between the germline ends. Looked up from germline, CDR1 is MNHEY and CDR2 is SMNVEV (reference sequence). There are 17 residues in the CDR3. The CDR3 DNA reads as TGTGCCAGCAGTTTAAAAGGGGGACTACCCTTGAACTATGGCTACACCTTC. Translated, it gives CASSLKGGLPLNYGYTF.

The gene calls are TRBV4-3 and TRBJ1-6; tentative D call: TRBD1 (6 bases). Germline-derived CDR1 and CDR2 are LGHNA and YSLEER. The V gene lost 1 base and the J gene lost 6 bases, with 7 bases spanning the gap. This CDR3 is built from 14 residues. CDR3 sequence: CASSQGTANSPLHF. In nucleotides, the CDR3 is TGCGCCAGCAGCCAAGGGACAGCTAATTCACCCCTCCACTTT.

This clone turned up a few times. The chain carries TRBV7-6 and TRBJ2-2; weak D call: TRBD2 (6 bases). Germline V gene lookup returns CDR1 SGHVS and CDR2 FNYEAQ. The CDR3 has 14 residues. With 3 bases removed from V and 2 bases from J, the gap between germline ends came to 7 bases. The CDR3 nucleotides read TGTGCCAGCAGCTTCGGACTAAACACCGGGGAGCTGTTTTTT. Its translation: CASSFGLNTGELFF.

The chain is built from TRBV6-1 and TRBJ1-2, with D maybe TRBD1 (6 bases). Germline V gene lookup returns CDR1 MNHNS and CDR2 SASEGT. The CDR3 sequence is 14 residues long. V was pared by 7 bases and J by 4 bases, with 16 bases between. The CDR3 sequence: CASTLSGGTYGYTF. CDR3 in DNA: TGTGCCAGCACCCTATCGGGGGGCACCTATGGCTACACCTTC.

The chain is built from TRBV6-1 and TRBJ2-7, with TRBD2 matching over 7 bases. After removal of 1 base from V and 2 bases from J, the junction contained 2 bases not matched to a gene. CDR1 MNHNS and CDR2 SASEGT come from the germline V gene. This CDR3 spans 14 amino acids. CDR3 DNA: TGTGCCAGCAGTGAAGGCGGGAGCCCCTACGAGCAGTACTTC. Translation: CASSEGGSPYEQYF.